This entry lists 5 T cell receptor beta chains sequenced from one sample in a study of blood T cells in healthy people across ages. Combining a sample-barcoded 5' primer with a J-beta primer mix, a second PCR ran for roughly 7 to 11 cycles. MiXCR, run by TCRdb on the 5' RACE reads, gives a single entry per CDR3 protein. The data show roughly 730,000 distinct CDR3 sequences, about 61% seen once. Sequenced sample: blood. The receptors shown here come from a middle-aged man in good health.

The CDR3 loop is CASSVTLKQPQHF. The CDR3 DNA reads TGTGCCAGCAGCGTCACACTTAAGCAGCCCCAGCATTTT. This rearrangement joins TRBV7-2 to TRBJ1-5; D is ambiguous. The CDR3 runs 13 residues. CDR1 is SGHTA, CDR2 FQGNSA, per germline. With 5 bases removed from V and 7 bases from J, the gap between germline ends came to 12 bases.

The chain is built from TRBV11-2 and TRBJ1-1, with D unresolved. The CDR3 is 13 residues long. V shed 2 bases and J shed 4 bases, with 8 bases lying between them. The germline V gene encodes CDR1 SGHAT and CDR2 FQNNGV. The CDR3 region is CASSLIEFTEAFF. For the CDR3, the DNA is TGTGCCAGCAGCTTAATTGAATTCACTGAAGCTTTCTTT.

There are many counts of this clonotype. V gene TRBV7-3 combines with J gene TRBJ2-5, with 9 bases aligning to TRBD1. Germline V gene lookup returns CDR1 SGHTA and CDR2 FQGTGA. The J segment lost 4 bases and the V segment lost 1 base, leaving 7 bases of the junction unmatched. The CDR3 has 16 amino acids. The CDR3 sequence is CASSLRIQGAGETQYF. The CDR3 coding sequence is TGTGCCAGCAGCTTAAGAATACAGGGGGCAGGAGAGACCCAGTACTTC.

The rearrangement joins TRBV7-9 to TRBJ1-6; D may be TRBD1 (6 bases). The CDR3 has 16 residues. Germline V CDR1 and CDR2: SEHNR, FQNEAQ (reference sequence). V was clipped by 5 bases and J by 9 bases, with 20 bases between them. The CDR3 protein is CASSIDFGGRGSPLHF. CDR3 in DNA: TGTGCCAGCAGCATCGATTTCGGGGGGCGAGGTTCACCCCTCCACTTT.

This chain joins TRBV11-2 and TRBJ2-5; possible D gene TRBD1, 5 bases. The CDR3 has 13 amino acids. From germline, CDR1 is SGHAT and CDR2 FQNNGV. Trimming removed 5 bases from V and 5 bases from J, with 12 bases in between. CDR3: CASSHGPGETQYF. CDR3 nucleotide sequence: TGTGCCAGCAGCCACGGCCCAGGGGAGACCCAGTACTTC.